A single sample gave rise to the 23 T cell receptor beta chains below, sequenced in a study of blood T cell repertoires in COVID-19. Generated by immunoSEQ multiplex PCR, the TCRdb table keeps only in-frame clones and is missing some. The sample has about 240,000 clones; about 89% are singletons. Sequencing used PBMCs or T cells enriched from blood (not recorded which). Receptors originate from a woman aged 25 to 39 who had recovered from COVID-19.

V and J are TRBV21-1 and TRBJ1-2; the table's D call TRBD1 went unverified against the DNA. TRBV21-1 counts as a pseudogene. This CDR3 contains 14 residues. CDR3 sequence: CASSIGQGAWGYTF. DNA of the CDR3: TGTGCCAGCAGCATAGGACAGGGGGCCTGGGGCTACACCTTC.

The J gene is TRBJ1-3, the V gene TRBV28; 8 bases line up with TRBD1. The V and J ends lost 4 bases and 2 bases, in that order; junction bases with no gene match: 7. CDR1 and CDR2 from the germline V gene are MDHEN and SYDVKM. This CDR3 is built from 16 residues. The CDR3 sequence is CASSSSGGRAGNTIYF. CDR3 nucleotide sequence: TGTGCCAGCAGTTCTTCAGGGGGCAGGGCTGGAAACACCATATATTTT.

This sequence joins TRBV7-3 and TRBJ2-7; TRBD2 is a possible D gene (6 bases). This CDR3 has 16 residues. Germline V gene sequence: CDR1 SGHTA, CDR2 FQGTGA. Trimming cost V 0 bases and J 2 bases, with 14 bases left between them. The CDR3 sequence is CASSLTPGTPPYEQYF. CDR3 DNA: TGTGCCAGCAGCTTAACCCCCGGGACTCCTCCCTACGAGCAGTACTTC.

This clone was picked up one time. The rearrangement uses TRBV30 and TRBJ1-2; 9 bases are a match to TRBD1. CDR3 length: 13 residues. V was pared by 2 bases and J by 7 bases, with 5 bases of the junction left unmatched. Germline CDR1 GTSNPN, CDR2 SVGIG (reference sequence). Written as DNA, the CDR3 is TGTGCCTGGAGTTATACAGGGGGCATTGGCTACACCTTC. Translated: CAWSYTGGIGYTF. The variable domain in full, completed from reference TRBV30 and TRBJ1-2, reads SQTIHQWPATLVQPVGSPLSLECTVEGTSNPNLYWYRQAAGRGLQLLFYSVGIGQISSEVPQNLSASRPQDRQFILSSKKLLLSDSGFYLCAWSYTGGIGYTFGSGTRLTVV.

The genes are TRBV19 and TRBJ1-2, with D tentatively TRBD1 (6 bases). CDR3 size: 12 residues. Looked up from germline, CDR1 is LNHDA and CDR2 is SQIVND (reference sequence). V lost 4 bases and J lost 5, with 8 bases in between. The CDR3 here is CASSNRDYGYTF. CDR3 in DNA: TGTGCCAGTAGTAACAGGGATTATGGCTACACCTTC.

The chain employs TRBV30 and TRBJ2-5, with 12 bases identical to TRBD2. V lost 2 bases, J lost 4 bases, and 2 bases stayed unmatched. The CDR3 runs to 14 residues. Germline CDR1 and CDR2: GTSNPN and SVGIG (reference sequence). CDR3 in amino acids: CAWSQGLAGETQYF. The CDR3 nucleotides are TGTGCCTGGAGTCAGGGACTAGCGGGAGAGACCCAGTACTTC.

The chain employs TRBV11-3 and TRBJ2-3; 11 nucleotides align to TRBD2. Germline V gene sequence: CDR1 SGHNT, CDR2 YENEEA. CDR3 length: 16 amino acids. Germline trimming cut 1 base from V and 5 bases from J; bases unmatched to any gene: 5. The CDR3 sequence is CASSLGLAGGGDTQYF. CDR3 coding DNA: TGTGCCAGCAGCTTAGGGCTAGCGGGAGGAGGAGATACGCAGTATTTT.

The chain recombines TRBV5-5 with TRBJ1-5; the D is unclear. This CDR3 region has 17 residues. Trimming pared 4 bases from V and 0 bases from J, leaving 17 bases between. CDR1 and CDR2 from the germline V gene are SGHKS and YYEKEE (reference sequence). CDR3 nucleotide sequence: TGTGCCAGCAGCCCTACCCCCGAGGGCAATAGCAATCAGCCCCAGCATTTT. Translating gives CASSPTPEGNSNQPQHF.

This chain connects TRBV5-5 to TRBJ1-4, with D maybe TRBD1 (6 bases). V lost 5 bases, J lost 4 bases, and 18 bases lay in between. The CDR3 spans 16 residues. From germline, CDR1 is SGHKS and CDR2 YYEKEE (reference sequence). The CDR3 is CASRQNPTGINEKLFF. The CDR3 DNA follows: TGTGCCAGCAGGCAGAACCCGACAGGAATTAATGAAAAACTGTTTTTT.

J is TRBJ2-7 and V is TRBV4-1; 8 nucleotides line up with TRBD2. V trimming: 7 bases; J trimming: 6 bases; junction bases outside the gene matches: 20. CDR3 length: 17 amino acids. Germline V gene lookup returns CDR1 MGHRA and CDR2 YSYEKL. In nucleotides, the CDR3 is TGCGCCAGCAAAACGGCCCCTAGCGGGTCCAGTTTTACCGAGCAGTACTTC. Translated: CASKTAPSGSSFTEQYF.

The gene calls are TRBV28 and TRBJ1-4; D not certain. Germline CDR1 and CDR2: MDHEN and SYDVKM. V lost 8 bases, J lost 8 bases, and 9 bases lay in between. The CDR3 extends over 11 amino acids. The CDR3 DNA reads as TGTGCCAGCTCAATGGCCGAAAAACTGTTTTTT. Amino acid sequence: CASSMAEKLFF.

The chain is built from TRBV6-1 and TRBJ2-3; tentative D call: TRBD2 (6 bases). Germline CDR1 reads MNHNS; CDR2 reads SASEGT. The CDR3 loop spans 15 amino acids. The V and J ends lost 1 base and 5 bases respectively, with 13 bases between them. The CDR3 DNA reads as TGTGCCAGCAGTGAAGGGGGCCTTAGCGGAGATACGCAGTATTTT. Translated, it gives CASSEGGLSGDTQYF.

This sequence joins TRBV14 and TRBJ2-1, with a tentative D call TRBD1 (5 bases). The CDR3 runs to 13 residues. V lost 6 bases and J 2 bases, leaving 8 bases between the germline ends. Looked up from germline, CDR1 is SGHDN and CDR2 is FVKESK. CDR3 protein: CASSQGPYNEQFF. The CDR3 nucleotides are TGTGCCAGCAGTCAGGGTCCCTACAATGAGCAGTTCTTC.

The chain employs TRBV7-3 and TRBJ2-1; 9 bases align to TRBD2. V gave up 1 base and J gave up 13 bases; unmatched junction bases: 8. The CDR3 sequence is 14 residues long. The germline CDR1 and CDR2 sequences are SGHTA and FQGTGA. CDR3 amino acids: CASSLRVSGSEQFF. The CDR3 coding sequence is TGTGCCAGCAGCTTAAGGGTTAGCGGGAGCGAACAGTTCTTC.

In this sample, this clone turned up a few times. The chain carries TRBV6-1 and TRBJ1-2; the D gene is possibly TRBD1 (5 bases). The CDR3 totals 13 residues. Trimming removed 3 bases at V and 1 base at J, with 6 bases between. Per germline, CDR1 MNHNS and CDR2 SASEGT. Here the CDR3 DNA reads TGTGCCAGCAGTGAGACAGTTAACTATGGCTACACCTTC. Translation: CASSETVNYGYTF.

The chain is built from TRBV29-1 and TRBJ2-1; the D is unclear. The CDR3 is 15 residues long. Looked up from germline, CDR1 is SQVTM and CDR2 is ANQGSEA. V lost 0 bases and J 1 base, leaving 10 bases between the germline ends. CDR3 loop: CSVEEPVESYNEQFF. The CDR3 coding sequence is TGCAGCGTTGAAGAACCGGTTGAATCCTACAATGAGCAGTTCTTC.

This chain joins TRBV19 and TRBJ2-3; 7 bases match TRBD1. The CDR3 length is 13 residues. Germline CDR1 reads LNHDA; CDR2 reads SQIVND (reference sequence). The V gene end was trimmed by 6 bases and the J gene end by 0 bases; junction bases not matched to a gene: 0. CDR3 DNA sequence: TGTGCCAGTAGACAGGGGAGCACAGATACGCAGTATTTT. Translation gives CASRQGSTDTQYF. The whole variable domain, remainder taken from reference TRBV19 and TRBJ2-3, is DGGITQSPKYLFRKEGQNVTLSCEQNLNHDAMYWYRQDPGQGLRLIYYSQIVNDFQKGDIAEGYSVSREKKESFPLTVTSAQKNPTAFYLCASRQGSTDTQYFGPGTRLTVL.

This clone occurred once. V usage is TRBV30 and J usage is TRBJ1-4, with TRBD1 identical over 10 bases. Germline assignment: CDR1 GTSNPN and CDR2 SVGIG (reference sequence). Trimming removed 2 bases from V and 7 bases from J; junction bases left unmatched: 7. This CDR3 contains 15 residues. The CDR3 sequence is CAWSSTGTGVEKLFF. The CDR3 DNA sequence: TGTGCCTGGAGTTCAACCGGGACAGGGGTTGAAAAACTGTTTTTT.

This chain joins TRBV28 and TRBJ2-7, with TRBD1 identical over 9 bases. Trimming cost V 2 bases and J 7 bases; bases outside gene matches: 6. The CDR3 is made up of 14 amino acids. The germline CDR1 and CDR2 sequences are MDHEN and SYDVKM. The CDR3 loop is CASSLIQDRGEQYF. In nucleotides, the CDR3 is TGTGCCAGCAGTTTAATCCAGGACAGGGGAGAGCAGTACTTC. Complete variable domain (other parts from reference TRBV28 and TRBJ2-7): DVKVTQSSRYLVKRTGEKVFLECVQDMDHENMFWYRQDPGLGLRLIYFSYDVKMKEKGDIPEGYSVSREKKERFSLILESASTNQTSMYLCASSLIQDRGEQYFGPGTRLTVT.

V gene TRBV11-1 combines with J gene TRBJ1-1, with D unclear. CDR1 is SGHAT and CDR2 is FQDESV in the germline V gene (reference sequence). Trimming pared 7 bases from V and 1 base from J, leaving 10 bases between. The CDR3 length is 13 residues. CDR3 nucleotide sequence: TGTGCCAGCACCATTCTGAGGAACACTGAAGCTTTCTTT. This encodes CASTILRNTEAFF.

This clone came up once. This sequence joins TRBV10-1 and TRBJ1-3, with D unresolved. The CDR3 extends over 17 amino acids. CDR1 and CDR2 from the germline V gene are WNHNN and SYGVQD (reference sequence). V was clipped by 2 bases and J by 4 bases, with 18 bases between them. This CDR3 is CASSEPLVKRRGNTIYF. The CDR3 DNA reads TGCGCCAGCAGTGAGCCTCTCGTCAAGCGGAGAGGAAACACCATATATTTT.

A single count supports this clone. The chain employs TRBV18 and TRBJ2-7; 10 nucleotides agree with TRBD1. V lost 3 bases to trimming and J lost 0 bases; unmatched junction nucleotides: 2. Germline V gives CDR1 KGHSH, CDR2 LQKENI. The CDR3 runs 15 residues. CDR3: CASSPGTGVSYEQYF. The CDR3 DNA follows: TGTGCCAGCTCACCCGGGACAGGGGTCTCCTACGAGCAGTACTTC.

The CDR3 DNA reads as TGTGCCAGCAGCTTAAACCGGGACTACCAGCAGTTCTTC. Its protein product is CASSLNRDYQQFF. The V and J genes are TRBV7-2 and TRBJ2-1; 7 bases match TRBD2. The CDR3 consists of 13 residues. The V gene end was trimmed by 2 bases and the J gene end by 11 bases; junction bases not matched to a gene: 6. The V gene's germline CDR1 is SGHTA and CDR2 FQGNSA.